Each of the 17 T cell receptor beta chains below was sequenced from the same sample in a study of blood T cell repertoires in COVID-19. Here immunoSEQ multiplex PCR was the method, and the copy in TCRdb shows in-frame clones only, minus some. The sample carries approximately 13,000 clones, around 83% recorded once. The material sequenced was peripheral blood. All receptors derive from a man aged 35 to 55 with active or convalescent COVID-19.

V usage is TRBV12-2 and J usage is TRBJ2-1; the D call TRBD2 from the table was never checked on the DNA. TRBV12-2 is annotated as a pseudogene. The CDR3 extends over 19 amino acids. The CDR3 DNA sequence: TGTGCAAGTCGCTCAGGACTAGCGGGAGGGCCGAGGAAGTCCAATGAGCAGTTCTTC. Its translation is CASRSGLAGGPRKSNEQFF.

V and J are TRBV5-1 and TRBJ2-7, with 8 bases matching TRBD2. V shed 7 bases and J 2 bases; nucleotides not matched to a gene: 8. The CDR3 extends over 14 amino acids. Germline V gene data show CDR1 as SGHRS and CDR2 as YFSETQ. CDR3 sequence reads: CASGPTGGAYEQYF. In DNA form, the CDR3 reads TGCGCCAGCGGCCCAACCGGGGGGGCCTACGAGCAGTACTTC.

The rearrangement links TRBV3-1 (or the pseudogene TRBV3-2) to TRBJ2-5; a weak D match, TRBD1 (6 bases). The V gene's germline CDR1 is LGHDT and CDR2 YNNKEL (reference sequence). This CDR3 has 19 residues. V was cut by 0 bases and J by 0 bases, with 20 bases left in between. The CDR3 bases are TGTGCCAGCAGCCAAGACCCCCCCGGCAGGACAGCGTACCAAGAGACCCAGTACTTC. As protein: CASSQDPPGRTAYQETQYF.

CDR3 nucleotide sequence: TGTGCCAGCACCCCCGGAGTACACGAGCAGTACTTC. Its protein is CASTPGVHEQYF. The chain couples TRBV6-6 to TRBJ2-7; unclear D gene. The V and J ends lost 7 bases and 5 bases respectively, with 12 bases between them. The CDR3 spans 12 residues. Per the germline V gene, CDR1 is MNHNY and CDR2 is SVGAGI (reference sequence).

The V call is TRBV3-1 (or the pseudogene TRBV3-2), the J call TRBJ2-7; TRBD2 matches 14 bases. This CDR3 is 16 amino acids long. Germline assignment: CDR1 LGHDT and CDR2 YNNKEL (reference sequence). The junction had 4 bases not matched to a gene; V was cut back by 2 bases and J by 4 bases. CDR3 loop: CASSQKGTSGSYEQYF. The CDR3 DNA reads TGTGCCAGCAGCCAAAAGGGGACTAGCGGGAGTTACGAGCAGTACTTC.

This sequence joins TRBV19 and TRBJ1-1, with D maybe TRBD1 (5 bases). Germline CDR1 reads LNHDA; CDR2 reads SQIVND (reference sequence). The CDR3 consists of 13 residues. Trimming cost V 5 bases and J 4 bases, with 11 bases left between them. This chain's CDR3 is CASSPSGGTEAFF. In DNA form, the CDR3 reads TGTGCCAGTAGTCCCTCCGGGGGCACTGAAGCTTTCTTT.

Here the CDR3 reads CASRRGDGYTF. In nucleotides, the CDR3 is TGTGCCAGCCGGAGAGGCGATGGCTACACCTTC. The V and J genes are TRBV6-5 and TRBJ1-2; D remains unclear. This CDR3 contains 11 residues. Between the trimmed V and J ends, which lost 8 bases and 6 bases, there was a span of 10 bases. The germline gives CDR1 MNHEY, CDR2 SVGAGI.

This chain links TRBV18 with TRBJ2-7; tentative D call: TRBD1 (6 bases). Germline V gene sequence: CDR1 KGHSH, CDR2 LQKENI. V gave up 2 bases and J gave up 3 bases, with 11 bases separating them. The CDR3 runs 14 residues. The CDR3: CASSPEGGLYEQYF. Written as DNA, the CDR3 is TGTGCCAGCTCACCAGAAGGGGGTCTCTACGAGCAGTACTTC.

The CDR3 DNA reads as TGTGCCAGCAGCGGACAGAACTATGGCTACACCTTC. This translates into CASSGQNYGYTF. The chain carries TRBV28 and TRBJ1-2; weak D call: TRBD1 (6 bases). The CDR3 extends over 12 amino acids. Germline V gene data show CDR1 as MDHEN and CDR2 as SYDVKM. Trimming stripped 6 bases from V and 2 bases from J, with 7 bases between.

The V and J genes are TRBV19 and TRBJ1-1; D unclear. The germline V gene encodes CDR1 LNHDA and CDR2 SQIVND (reference sequence). The CDR3 is made up of 16 amino acids. V was clipped by 0 bases and J by 4 bases, with 15 bases between them. CDR3 protein: CASSIDGVTSGTEAFF. The DNA of the CDR3 is TGTGCCAGTAGTATAGATGGGGTAACCAGCGGCACTGAAGCTTTCTTT. The variable domain in full, with the rest retrieved from reference TRBV19 and TRBJ1-1, is DGGITQSPKYLFRKEGQNVTLSCEQNLNHDAMYWYRQDPGQGLRLIYYSQIVNDFQKGDIAEGYSVSREKKESFPLTVTSAQKNPTAFYLCASSIDGVTSGTEAFFGQGTRLTVV.

This clone was seen a handful of times. CDR3 bases: TGTGCCAGCAGCTCCTGGACTAGCGGGTCACCTTTCAGGAATGAGCAGTTCTTC. It specifies CASSSWTSGSPFRNEQFF. The chain combines TRBV3-1 (or the pseudogene TRBV3-2) with TRBJ2-1; 11 bases are shared with TRBD2. Germline V gene sequence: CDR1 LGHDT, CDR2 YNNKEL (reference sequence). After removal of 5 bases from V and 7 bases from J, the junction contained 16 bases not matched to a gene. The CDR3 covers 18 residues.

The rearrangement uses TRBV11-2 and TRBJ2-5, with 11 bases aligning to TRBD2. The CDR3 covers 15 residues. V gave up 5 bases and J gave up 2 bases; unmatched junction bases: 4. The germline V gene encodes CDR1 SGHAT and CDR2 FQNNGV. CDR3: CASSPGTSGQETQYF. CDR3 nucleotide sequence: TGTGCCAGCAGCCCTGGGACTAGCGGACAAGAGACCCAGTACTTC.

The chain couples TRBV10-3 to TRBJ2-7; no clear D gene. This CDR3 region has 12 residues. V lost 3 bases to trimming and J lost 3 bases, with 6 bases between them. Germline V gene sequence: CDR1 ENHRY, CDR2 SYGVKD. Here the CDR3 DNA reads TGTGCCATCAGTGAAAACAGCTACGAGCAGTACTTC. Translating gives CAISENSYEQYF.

The chain combines TRBV6-5 with TRBJ2-7; possible D gene TRBD1, 5 bases. The ends were cut back, 5 bases at V and 1 base at J, with 15 bases in the middle. CDR3 length: 15 residues. Germline V CDR1 and CDR2: MNHEY, SVGAGI. The CDR3 coding sequence is TGTGCCAGCAGTAGCGTCGCATCAGGGTCCTACGAGCAGTACTTC. It codes for CASSSVASGSYEQYF.

V gene TRBV6-1 combines with J gene TRBJ1-4, with D possibly matching TRBD1 (5 bases). This CDR3 comprises 16 residues. From germline, CDR1 is MNHNS and CDR2 SASEGT. Trimming removed 2 bases at V and 12 bases at J, with 22 bases between. The CDR3: CASSERHLPLTAQLFF. CDR3 in DNA: TGTGCCAGCAGTGAACGACATCTCCCCTTGACAGCGCAACTGTTTTTT.

The gene calls are TRBV24-1 and TRBJ1-1; D possibly corresponds to TRBD1 (6 bases). Trimming pared 9 bases from V and 1 base from J, leaving 20 bases between. CDR1 KGHDR and CDR2 SFDVKD come from the germline V gene. The CDR3 contains 16 residues. CDR3 in DNA: TGTGCCACCGCCCTGCCCCAGGGGCAGGCGAACACTGAAGCTTTCTTT. Translated: CATALPQGQANTEAFF.

The rearrangement joins TRBV4-2 to TRBJ2-1, with 10 bases identical to TRBD1. CDR1 is LGHNA and CDR2 is YNFKEQ in the germline V gene. The CDR3 totals 14 residues. V lost 4 bases, J lost 8 bases, and 5 bases stayed unmatched. The CDR3 reads CASSPGQGSDEQFF. The CDR3 DNA reads as TGTGCCAGCAGCCCGGGACAGGGGTCAGATGAGCAGTTCTTC.